This entry is about one TCR beta chain. Some clones are missing from TCRdb's copy, which holds only in-frame ones; the method was immunoSEQ multiplex PCR. The table records about 85,000 clones, around 94% of them present only once. This record belongs to a study of technical replicates of blood from a few donors. This CDR3 has 14 amino acids. Per the germline V gene, CDR1 is MGHRA and CDR2 is YSYEKL. V was clipped by 2 bases and J by 6 bases, with 13 bases between them. The sequence came from a human donor in good health. Source material: T cells isolated from PBMCs. The chain couples TRBV4-1 to TRBJ1-2, with TRBD1 as a possible D gene (6 bases). The CDR3 region has the DNA TGCGCCAGCAGCCAAAGGGGGACGGGCAATGGCTACACCTTC. Its translation: CASSQRGTGNGYTF.